The 11 T cell receptor beta chains in this list originate from one sample, sequenced in a study of lymphopenia after photon versus proton radiotherapy. The repertoire was sequenced with immunoSEQ multiplex PCR; TCRdb's copy has only in-frame clones and lacks some. The sample lists 40,000 to 55,000 clones; roughly 90% were seen once. This sample comprised peripheral blood, obtained from a patient treated with photon-based radiotherapy. These receptors came from a woman aged 40 to 50 with cholangiocarcinoma.

The chain uses TRBV29-1 and TRBJ2-1; 9 bases map to TRBD1. The CDR3 contains 14 residues. J gave up 8 bases and V 7 bases, and 12 bases lay outside the gene matches. Germline V gene sequence: CDR1 SQVTM, CDR2 ANQGSEA. This CDR3 reads CSGKQGALFYEQFF. CDR3 coding DNA: TGCAGCGGCAAACAGGGGGCGCTTTTTTATGAGCAGTTCTTC.

The chain links TRBV5-4 to TRBJ2-1; D is unresolved. The CDR3 is made up of 13 amino acids. The germline V and J ends were trimmed by 4 bases and 7 bases, with 12 bases remaining between them. The germline V gene has CDR1 SGHNT and CDR2 YYREEE (reference sequence). In DNA, the CDR3 is TGTGCCAGCAGCACCTTCTCCGGGAATGAGCAGTTCTTC. Translated: CASSTFSGNEQFF. The complete variable domain, with remaining parts taken from reference TRBV5-4 and TRBJ2-1, reads ETGVTQSPTHLIKTRGQQVTLRCSSQSGHNTVSWYQQALGQGPQFIFQYYREEENGRGNFPPRFSGLQFPNYSSELNVNALELDDSALYLCASSTFSGNEQFFGPGTRLTVL.

V and J are TRBV4-3 and TRBJ2-3, with TRBD2 identical over 11 bases. Trimming cost V 0 bases and J 5 bases; bases outside gene matches: 10. This CDR3 is 18 amino acids long. CDR1 and CDR2 (germline): LGHNA, YSLEER. Here the CDR3 DNA reads TGCGCCAGCAGCCAAGATACGGGTAGCGGGAGGGCCTTAGATACGCAGTATTTT. Its translation: CASSQDTGSGRALDTQYF.

The rearrangement links TRBV11-1 to TRBJ1-2; no clear D gene. Trimming left V 5 bases short and J 2 bases short, with 12 bases between. The CDR3 has 14 residues. CDR1 is SGHAT, CDR2 FQDESV, per germline (reference sequence). The CDR3 here is CASSLSYTNYGYTF. The CDR3 DNA sequence: TGTGCCAGCAGCCTATCCTATACAAACTATGGCTACACCTTC.

This chain uses TRBV2 with TRBJ2-5; 14 bases line up with TRBD2. V dropped 4 bases and J dropped 0; count of bases not matched to a gene: 13. The CDR3 runs 20 residues. From germline, CDR1 is SNHLY and CDR2 FYNNEI. The CDR3 sequence is CASSGSEGGLAGAYQETQYF. The DNA of the CDR3 is TGTGCCAGCAGTGGTTCTGAAGGGGGACTAGCGGGAGCGTACCAAGAGACCCAGTACTTC.

This chain uses TRBV7-9 with TRBJ2-5; TRBD2 matches 12 bases. The CDR3 sequence is 19 residues long. Germline V gives CDR1 SEHNR, CDR2 FQNEAQ (reference sequence). V was pared by 4 bases and J by 1 base, with 13 bases of the junction left unmatched. As DNA, the CDR3 is TGTGCCAGCAGCTCCTCAATGCCTTCTAGCGGGGGGGTCCAAGAGACCCAGTACTTC. This sequence encodes CASSSSMPSSGGVQETQYF.

The chain employs TRBV13 and TRBJ1-3; 9 bases map to TRBD1. V gave up 5 bases and J gave up 6 bases; unmatched junction bases: 8. This CDR3 region has 15 residues. Germline CDR1 and CDR2: PRHDT and FYEKMQ (reference sequence). For the CDR3, the DNA is TGTGCCAGCAGCCCGGGACAGGGAGTCCTAAACACCATATATTTT. Its protein is CASSPGQGVLNTIYF. Combining the CDR3 with reference TRBV13 and TRBJ1-3 gives the whole variable domain AAGVIQSPRHLIKEKRETATLKCYPIPRHDTVYWYQQGPGQDPQFLISFYEKMQSDKGSIPDRFSAQQFSDYHSELNMSSLELGDSALYFCASSPGQGVLNTIYFGEGSWLTVV.

The chain carries TRBV11-2 and TRBJ2-7; D unresolved. Trimming cost V 1 base and J 5 bases, with 6 bases left between them. Germline CDR1 SGHAT, CDR2 FQNNGV. CDR3 size: 12 residues. DNA for the CDR3: TGTGCCAGCAGCTTAGGTGCGGACGAGCAGTACTTC. It yields the protein CASSLGADEQYF.

Notes on this clone: A junction boundary mismatches the germline segment, possibly from a read error. The V call is TRBV20-1, the J call TRBJ1-2; the D is unclear. Looked up from germline, CDR1 is DFQATT and CDR2 is SNEGSKA (reference sequence). This CDR3 contains 10 residues. CDR3 protein: CSARGRFYTF. The CDR3 coding sequence is TGCAGTGCGAGAGGCAGGTTCTACACCTTC.

This sequence joins TRBV27 and TRBJ2-7; D remains unclear. This CDR3 region has 15 residues. The V gene's germline CDR1 is MNHEY and CDR2 SMNVEV (reference sequence). V lost 6 bases and J 3 bases, leaving 18 bases between the germline ends. The CDR3 nucleotides are TGTGCCAGCAGGATATTAGGCGCTCCTGGCTACGAGCAGTACTTC. Translation gives CASRILGAPGYEQYF.

This chain uses TRBV5-4 with TRBJ1-1, with 7 bases lining up with TRBD1. CDR3 length equals 17 residues. J was trimmed by 8 bases and V by 2 bases; bases with no gene match: 18. Germline-derived CDR1 and CDR2 are SGHNT and YYREEE (reference sequence). CDR3 amino acids: CASSLRVGQLMPREAFF. Here the CDR3 DNA reads TGTGCCAGCAGCTTAAGGGTGGGACAGCTTATGCCTAGGGAAGCTTTCTTT. Full variable domain (missing parts from reference TRBV5-4 and TRBJ1-1): ETGVTQSPTHLIKTRGQQVTLRCSSQSGHNTVSWYQQALGQGPQFIFQYYREEENGRGNFPPRFSGLQFPNYSSELNVNALELDDSALYLCASSLRVGQLMPREAFFGQGTRLTVV.